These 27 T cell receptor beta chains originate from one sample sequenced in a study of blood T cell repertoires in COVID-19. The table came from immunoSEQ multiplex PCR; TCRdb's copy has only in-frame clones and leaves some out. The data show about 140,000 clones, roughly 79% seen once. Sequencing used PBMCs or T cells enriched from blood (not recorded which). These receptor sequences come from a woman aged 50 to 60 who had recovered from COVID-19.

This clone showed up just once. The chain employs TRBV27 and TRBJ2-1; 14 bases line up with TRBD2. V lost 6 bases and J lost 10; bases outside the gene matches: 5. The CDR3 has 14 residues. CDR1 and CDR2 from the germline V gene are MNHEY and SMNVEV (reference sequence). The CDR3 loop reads CASRGTSGSGEQFF. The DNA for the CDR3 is TGTGCCAGCAGAGGGACTAGCGGGAGTGGGGAGCAGTTCTTC.

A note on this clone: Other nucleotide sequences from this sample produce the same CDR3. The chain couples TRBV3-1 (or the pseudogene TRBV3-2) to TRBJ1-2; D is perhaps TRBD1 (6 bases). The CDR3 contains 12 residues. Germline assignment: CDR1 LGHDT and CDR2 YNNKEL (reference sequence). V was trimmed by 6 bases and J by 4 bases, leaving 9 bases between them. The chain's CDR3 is CASRTGSYGYTF. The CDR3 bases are TGTGCCAGCAGAACAGGGAGCTATGGCTACACCTTC.

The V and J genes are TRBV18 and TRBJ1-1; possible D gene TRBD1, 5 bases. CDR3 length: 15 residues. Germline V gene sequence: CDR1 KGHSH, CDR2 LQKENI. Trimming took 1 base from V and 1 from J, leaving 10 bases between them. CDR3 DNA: TGTGCCAGCTCACCACTTCGGCAGGGGAACACTGAAGCTTTCTTT. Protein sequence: CASSPLRQGNTEAFF.

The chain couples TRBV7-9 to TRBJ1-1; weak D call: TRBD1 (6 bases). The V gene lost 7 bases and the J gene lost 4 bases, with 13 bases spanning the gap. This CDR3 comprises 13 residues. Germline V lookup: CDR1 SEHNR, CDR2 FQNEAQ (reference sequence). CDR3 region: CASNEGGATEAFF. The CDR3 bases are TGTGCCAGCAATGAAGGGGGGGCCACTGAAGCTTTCTTT.

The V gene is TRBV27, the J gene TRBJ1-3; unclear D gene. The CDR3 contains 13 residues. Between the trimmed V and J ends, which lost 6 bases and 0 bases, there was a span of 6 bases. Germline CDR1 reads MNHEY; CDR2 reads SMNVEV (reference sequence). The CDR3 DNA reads TGTGCCAGCAGCAGGTACTCTGGAAACACCATATATTTT. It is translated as CASSRYSGNTIYF.

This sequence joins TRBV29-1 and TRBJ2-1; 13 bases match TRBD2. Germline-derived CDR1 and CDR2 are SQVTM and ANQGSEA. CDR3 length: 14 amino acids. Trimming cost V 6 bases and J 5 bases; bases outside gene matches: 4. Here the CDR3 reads CSVLGLAGDNEQFF. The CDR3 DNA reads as TGCAGCGTCTTAGGACTAGCGGGGGACAATGAGCAGTTCTTC.

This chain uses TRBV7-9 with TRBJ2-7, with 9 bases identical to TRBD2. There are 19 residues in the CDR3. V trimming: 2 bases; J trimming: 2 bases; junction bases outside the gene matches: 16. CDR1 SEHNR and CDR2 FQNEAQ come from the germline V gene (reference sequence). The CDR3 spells CASSLSPLGLAGVPYEQYF. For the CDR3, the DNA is TGTGCCAGCAGCTTAAGCCCCTTGGGTTTAGCGGGAGTTCCCTACGAGCAGTACTTC.

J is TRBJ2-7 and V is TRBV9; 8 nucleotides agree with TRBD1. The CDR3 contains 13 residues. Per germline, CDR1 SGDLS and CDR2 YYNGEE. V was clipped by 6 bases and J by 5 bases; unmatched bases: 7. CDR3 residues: CASTGAGGHEQYF. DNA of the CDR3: TGTGCCAGCACGGGTGCAGGGGGCCACGAGCAGTACTTC.

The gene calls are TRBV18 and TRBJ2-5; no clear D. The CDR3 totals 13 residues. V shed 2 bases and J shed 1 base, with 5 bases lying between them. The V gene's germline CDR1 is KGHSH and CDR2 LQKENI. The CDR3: CASSPNSQETQYF. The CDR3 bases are TGTGCCAGCTCACCAAACAGCCAAGAGACCCAGTACTTC. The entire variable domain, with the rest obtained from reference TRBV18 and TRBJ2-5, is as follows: NAGVMQNPRHLVRRRGQEARLRCSPMKGHSHVYWYRQLPEEGLKFMVYLQKENIIDESGMPKERFSAEFPKEGPSILRIQQVVRGDSAAYFCASSPNSQETQYFGPGTRLLVL.

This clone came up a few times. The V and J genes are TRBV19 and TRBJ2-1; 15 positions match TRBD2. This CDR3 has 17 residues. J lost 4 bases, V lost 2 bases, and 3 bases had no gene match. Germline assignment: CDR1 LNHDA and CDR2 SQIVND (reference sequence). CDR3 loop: CASSIKGLAGGYNEQFF. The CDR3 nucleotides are TGTGCCAGTAGTATAAAGGGACTAGCGGGAGGTTACAATGAGCAGTTCTTC.

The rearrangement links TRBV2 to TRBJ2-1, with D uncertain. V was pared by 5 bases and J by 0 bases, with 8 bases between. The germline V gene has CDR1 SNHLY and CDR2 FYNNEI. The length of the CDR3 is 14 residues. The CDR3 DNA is TGTGCCAGCAGTCCCCTAAGCTCCTACAATGAGCAGTTCTTC. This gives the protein CASSPLSSYNEQFF. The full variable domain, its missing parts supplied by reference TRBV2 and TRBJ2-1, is EPEVTQTPSHQVTQMGQEVILRCVPISNHLYFYWYRQILGQKVEFLVSFYNNEISEKSEIFDDQFSVERPDGSNFTLKIRSTKLEDSAMYFCASSPLSSYNEQFFGPGTRLTVL.

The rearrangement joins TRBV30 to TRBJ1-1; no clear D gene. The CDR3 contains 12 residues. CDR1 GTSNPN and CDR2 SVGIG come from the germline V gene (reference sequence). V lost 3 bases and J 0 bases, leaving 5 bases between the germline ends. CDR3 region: CAWRSMNTEAFF. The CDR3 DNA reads TGTGCCTGGAGAAGCATGAACACTGAAGCTTTCTTT.

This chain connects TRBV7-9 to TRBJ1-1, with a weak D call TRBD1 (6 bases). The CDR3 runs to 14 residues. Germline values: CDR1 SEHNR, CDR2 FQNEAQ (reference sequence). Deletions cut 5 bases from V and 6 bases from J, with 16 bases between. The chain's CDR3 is CASSPGGPEAEAFF. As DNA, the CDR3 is TGTGCCAGCAGCCCCGGGGGGCCGGAGGCTGAAGCTTTCTTT.

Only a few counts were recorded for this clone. CDR3 region: CASSQVLGTSSYEQYF. CDR3 coding DNA: TGTGCCAGCAGCCAAGTTCTCGGGACTAGCTCCTACGAGCAGTACTTC. V is TRBV3-1 (or the pseudogene TRBV3-2) and J is TRBJ2-7; 8 nucleotides match TRBD2. Per germline, CDR1 LGHDT and CDR2 YNNKEL (reference sequence). J was trimmed by 0 bases and V by 1 base; bases with no gene match: 5. The CDR3 covers 16 residues.

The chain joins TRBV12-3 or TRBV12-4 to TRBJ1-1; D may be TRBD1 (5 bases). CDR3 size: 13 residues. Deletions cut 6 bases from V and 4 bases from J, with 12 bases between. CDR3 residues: CASRPARATEAFF. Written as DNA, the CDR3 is TGTGCCAGCAGGCCAGCCAGGGCCACTGAAGCTTTCTTT.

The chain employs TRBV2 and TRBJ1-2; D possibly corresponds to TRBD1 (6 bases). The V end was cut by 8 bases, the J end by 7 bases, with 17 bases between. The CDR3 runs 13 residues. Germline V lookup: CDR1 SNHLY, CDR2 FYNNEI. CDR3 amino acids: CASRTTGPIGYTF. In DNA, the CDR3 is TGTGCCAGCCGAACTACAGGGCCCATTGGCTACACCTTC. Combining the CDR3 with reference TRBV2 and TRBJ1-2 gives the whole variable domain EPEVTQTPSHQVTQMGQEVILRCVPISNHLYFYWYRQILGQKVEFLVSFYNNEISEKSEIFDDQFSVERPDGSNFTLKIRSTKLEDSAMYFCASRTTGPIGYTFGSGTRLTVV.

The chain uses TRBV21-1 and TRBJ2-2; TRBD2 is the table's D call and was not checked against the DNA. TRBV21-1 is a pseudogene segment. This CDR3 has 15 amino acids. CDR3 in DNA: TGTGCCAGCAGCCCTCAACCGGGACTGACCGGGGAGCTGTTTTTT. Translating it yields CASSPQPGLTGELFF.

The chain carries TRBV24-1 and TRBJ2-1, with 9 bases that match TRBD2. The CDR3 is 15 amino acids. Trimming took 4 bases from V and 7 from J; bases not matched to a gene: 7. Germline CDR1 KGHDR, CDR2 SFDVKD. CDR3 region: CATSEGLAIWNEQFF. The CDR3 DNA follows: TGTGCCACCAGTGAAGGACTAGCGATTTGGAATGAGCAGTTCTTC.

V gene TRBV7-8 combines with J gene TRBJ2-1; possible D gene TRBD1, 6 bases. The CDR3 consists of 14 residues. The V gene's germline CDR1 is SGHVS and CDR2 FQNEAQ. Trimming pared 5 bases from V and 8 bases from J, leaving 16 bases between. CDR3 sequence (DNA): TGTGCCAGCAGCCGATATGAACAGGGCGATGAGCAGTTCTTC. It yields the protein CASSRYEQGDEQFF.

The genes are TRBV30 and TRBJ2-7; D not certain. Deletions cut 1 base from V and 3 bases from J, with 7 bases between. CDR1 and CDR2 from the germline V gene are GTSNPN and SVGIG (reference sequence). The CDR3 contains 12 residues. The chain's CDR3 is CAWSAERYEQYF. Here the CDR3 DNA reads TGTGCCTGGAGTGCGGAGCGCTACGAGCAGTACTTC.

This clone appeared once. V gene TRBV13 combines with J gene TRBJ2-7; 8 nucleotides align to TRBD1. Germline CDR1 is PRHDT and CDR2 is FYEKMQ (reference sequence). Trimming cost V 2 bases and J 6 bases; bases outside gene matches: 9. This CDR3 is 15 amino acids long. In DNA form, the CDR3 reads TGTGCCAGCAGCTTAAGGGAGGACAGGGTGGCCGAGCAGTACTTC. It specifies CASSLREDRVAEQYF. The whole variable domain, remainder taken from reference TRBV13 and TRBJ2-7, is AAGVIQSPRHLIKEKRETATLKCYPIPRHDTVYWYQQGPGQDPQFLISFYEKMQSDKGSIPDRFSAQQFSDYHSELNMSSLELGDSALYFCASSLREDRVAEQYFGPGTRLTVT.

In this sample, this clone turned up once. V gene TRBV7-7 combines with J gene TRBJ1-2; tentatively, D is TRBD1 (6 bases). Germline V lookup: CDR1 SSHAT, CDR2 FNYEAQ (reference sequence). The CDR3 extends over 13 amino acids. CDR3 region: CATGPDGLYGYTF. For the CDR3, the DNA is TGTGCTACAGGGCCGGACGGTCTCTATGGCTACACCTTC.

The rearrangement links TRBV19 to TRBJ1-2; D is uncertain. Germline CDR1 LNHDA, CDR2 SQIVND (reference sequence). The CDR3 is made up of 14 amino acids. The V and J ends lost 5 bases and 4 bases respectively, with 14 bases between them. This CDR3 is CASSPPRLAYGYTF. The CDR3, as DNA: TGTGCCAGTAGTCCCCCCCGTCTGGCCTATGGCTACACCTTC. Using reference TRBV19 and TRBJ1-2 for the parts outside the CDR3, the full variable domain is DGGITQSPKYLFRKEGQNVTLSCEQNLNHDAMYWYRQDPGQGLRLIYYSQIVNDFQKGDIAEGYSVSREKKESFPLTVTSAQKNPTAFYLCASSPPRLAYGYTFGSGTRLTVV.

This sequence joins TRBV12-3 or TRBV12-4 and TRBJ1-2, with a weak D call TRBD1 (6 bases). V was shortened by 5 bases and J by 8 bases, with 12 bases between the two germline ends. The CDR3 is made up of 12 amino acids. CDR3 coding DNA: TGTGCCAGCAGTCCCCTGACAGGCGGCTACACCTTC. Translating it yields CASSPLTGGYTF.

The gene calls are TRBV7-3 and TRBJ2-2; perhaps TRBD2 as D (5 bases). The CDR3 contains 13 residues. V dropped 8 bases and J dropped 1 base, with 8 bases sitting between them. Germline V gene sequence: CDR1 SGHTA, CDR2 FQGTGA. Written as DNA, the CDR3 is TGTGCCAGCGGGGAGTTGAACACCGGGGAGCTGTTTTTT. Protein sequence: CASGELNTGELFF.

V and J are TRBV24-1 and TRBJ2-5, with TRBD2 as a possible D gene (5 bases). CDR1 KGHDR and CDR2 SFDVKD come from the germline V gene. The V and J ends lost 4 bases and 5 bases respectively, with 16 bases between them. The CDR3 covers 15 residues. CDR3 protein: CATSDPGRGTETQYF. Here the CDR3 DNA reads TGTGCCACCAGTGACCCCGGCCGGGGAACCGAGACCCAGTACTTC.

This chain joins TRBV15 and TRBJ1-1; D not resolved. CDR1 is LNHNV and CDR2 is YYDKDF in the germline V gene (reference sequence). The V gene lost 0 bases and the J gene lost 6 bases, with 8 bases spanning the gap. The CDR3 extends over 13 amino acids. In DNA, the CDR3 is TGTGCCACCAGCAGAGACCACGAGGCTGAAGCTTTCTTT. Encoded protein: CATSRDHEAEAFF.